These 5 T cell receptor beta chains originate from one sample sequenced in a study of CD8 T cells in Susac syndrome (dated by TCRdb to between 2018 and 2021). Libraries were constructed by the immunoSEQ multiplex PCR assay. RNA was extracted with the RNeasy kit and about 0.45 to 1 ug was reverse transcribed using random hexamers. The public reads were quality trimmed at Q25 with fastp and then assembled into clones with MiXCR by TCRdb, keeping productive beta chains. Each CDR3 protein appears once, grouped with its most common genes and DNA. This sample lists about 180,000 distinct CDR3 sequences; under 95% were detected once. Together, the top ten hold 0.12% of the sample. Sequencing was done on a sample of CD4+ T cells from PBMCs. The origin of the receptors is a human donor with Susac syndrome.

The chain carries TRBV12-3 or TRBV12-4 and TRBJ1-2, with a possible D match to TRBD1 (6 bases). CDR3 length equals 12 residues. Deletions cut 7 bases from V and 13 bases from J, with 19 bases between. The CDR3 DNA sequence: TGTGCCAGCACCCTAGGGGGTTCCCAGGGCACCTTC. It specifies CASTLGGSQGTF.

The J gene is TRBJ2-7, the V gene TRBV5-1; tentatively, D is TRBD1 (5 bases). This CDR3 spans 14 amino acids. Germline CDR1 reads SGHRS; CDR2 reads YFSETQ. The V gene lost 4 bases and the J gene lost 4 bases, with 15 bases spanning the gap. The DNA of the CDR3 is TGCGCCAGCAGCCGACAGTCGTATGGGTACGAGCAGTACTTC. Encoded protein: CASSRQSYGYEQYF. Complete variable domain (other parts from reference TRBV5-1 and TRBJ2-7): KAGVTQTPRYLIKTRGQQVTLSCSPISGHRSVSWYQQTPGQGLQFLFEYFSETQRNKGNFPGRFSGRQFSNSRSEMNVSTLELGDSALYLCASSRQSYGYEQYFGPGTRLTVT.

The chain links TRBV30 to TRBJ2-3, with 7 nucleotides matching TRBD1. The V and J ends lost 0 bases and 4 bases, in that order; junction bases with no gene match: 7. The CDR3 length is 15 residues. Germline CDR1 GTSNPN, CDR2 SVGIG (reference sequence). This CDR3 is CAWSVTGARADTQYF. CDR3 in DNA: TGTGCCTGGAGTGTAACAGGGGCTAGGGCAGATACGCAGTATTTT.

This rearrangement joins TRBV29-1 to TRBJ2-5; D is possibly TRBD2 (5 bases). The germline V gene encodes CDR1 SQVTM and CDR2 ANQGSEA. The CDR3 spans 10 residues. The V end was cut by 6 bases, the J end by 4 bases, with 6 bases between. The DNA for the CDR3 is TGCAGCGTGGGGAGAGAGACCCAGTACTTC. Its translation is CSVGRETQYF.

This clonotype came up once. At one end the junction does not follow the germline gene, possibly because of a read error. The rearrangement links TRBV20-1 to TRBJ1-1, with TRBD1 matching over 7 bases. This CDR3 region has 14 residues. CDR1 is DFQATT and CDR2 is SNEGSKA in the germline V gene (reference sequence). In nucleotides, the CDR3 is TGCAGTGCCCCTGCCCCAGGGGGGAACGCTGAAGCTTTCTTT. Translation gives CSAPAPGGNAEAFF.